The 20 T cell receptor beta chains below all came from one sample that was sequenced in a study of OX40 agonist ivuxolimab in advanced cancers. Assay used: immunoSEQ multiplex PCR; TCRdb lists only in-frame clones, some missing. The data hold around 50,000 clones, with nearly 90% observed a single time. This sample comprised CD4+ or CD8+ T cells sorted from blood, obtained in a trial of the OX40 agonist ivuxolimab. Source of these receptors: an adult with an advanced solid tumor such as melanoma, head and neck, liver or kidney cancer.

The chain recombines TRBV28 with TRBJ2-3; 12 bases map to TRBD2. The CDR3 has 17 residues. Per germline, CDR1 MDHEN and CDR2 SYDVKM. V trimming: 6 bases; J trimming: 0 bases; junction bases outside the gene matches: 7. The CDR3 region is CASSRPGLAGSTDTQYF. CDR3 nucleotide sequence: TGTGCCAGCAGCCGGCCAGGACTAGCGGGAAGCACAGATACGCAGTATTTT.

This chain links TRBV9 with TRBJ1-2; tentatively, D is TRBD1 (5 bases). The germline CDR1 and CDR2 sequences are SGDLS and YYNGEE. The CDR3 totals 16 residues. V was clipped by 3 bases and J by 4 bases, with 19 bases between them. The CDR3 coding sequence is TGTGCCAGCAGCGGGCCTTTACCGGGGGGAACCTATGGCTACACCTTC. It yields the protein CASSGPLPGGTYGYTF.

The table lists this clone with a count of one. The gene calls are TRBV29-1 and TRBJ2-7; the match to TRBD1 covers 10 bases. Germline V gene data show CDR1 as SQVTM and CDR2 as ANQGSEA. V gave up 6 bases and J gave up 5 bases; unmatched junction bases: 4. The CDR3 runs 12 residues. CDR3 region: CSVRQGANEQYF. The CDR3 DNA reads TGCAGCGTACGACAGGGGGCCAACGAGCAGTACTTC.

This chain joins TRBV25-1 and TRBJ2-7; D ambiguous. V lost 8 bases to trimming and J lost 2 bases, with 19 bases between them. CDR1 is MGHDK and CDR2 is SYGVNS in the germline V gene. The CDR3 length is 15 residues. The CDR3 loop is CASGSGHLPPYEQYF. The CDR3 nucleotides are TGTGCCAGCGGATCGGGCCACTTACCCCCCTACGAGCAGTACTTC.

The chain is built from TRBV7-3 and TRBJ2-3; TRBD1 matches at 9 bases. Germline V gives CDR1 SGHTA, CDR2 FQGTGA. The CDR3 is made up of 16 amino acids. After removal of 5 bases from V and 5 bases from J, the junction contained 11 bases not matched to a gene. The CDR3 bases are TGTGCCAGCAGCAAACAGGGGGCGACCCAAGGAGATACGCAGTATTTT. Residues: CASSKQGATQGDTQYF.

CDR3 DNA: TGTGCCAGCAGCTCAATACGCCGGGGGACTAGCGGAACCGGGGAGCTGTTTTTT. It is translated as CASSSIRRGTSGTGELFF. The chain carries TRBV11-2 and TRBJ2-2; 11 bases are shared with TRBD2. Germline V lookup: CDR1 SGHAT, CDR2 FQNNGV. The CDR3 consists of 18 residues. V gave up 4 bases and J gave up 5 bases; unmatched junction bases: 12. Using reference TRBV11-2 and TRBJ2-2 for the parts outside the CDR3, the full variable domain is EAGVAQSPRYKIIEKRQSVAFWCNPISGHATLYWYQQILGQGPKLLIQFQNNGVVDDSQLPKDRFSAERLKGVDSTLKIQPAKLEDSAVYLCASSSIRRGTSGTGELFFGEGSRLTVL.

The chain carries TRBV7-3 and TRBJ2-2; TRBD1 is a possible D gene (5 bases). Trimming removed 6 bases from V and 6 bases from J, with 11 bases in between. Germline assignment: CDR1 SGHTA and CDR2 FQGTGA. CDR3 length equals 13 residues. The CDR3 loop reads CASSPGRAGELFF. The CDR3 coding sequence is TGTGCCAGCAGTCCAGGGCGCGCCGGGGAGCTGTTTTTT.

The gene calls are TRBV19 and TRBJ2-2; D could derive from TRBD1 or TRBD2 (5 bases each). From germline, CDR1 is LNHDA and CDR2 SQIVND (reference sequence). Trimming took off 6 bases at V and 0 bases at J, with 11 bases between the two ends. The CDR3 sequence is 15 residues long. CDR3 protein: CASRPGTSNTGELFF. CDR3 nucleotide sequence: TGTGCCAGTAGACCCGGGACCTCGAACACCGGGGAGCTGTTTTTT.

V and J are TRBV7-2 and TRBJ2-3; D is undetermined. Trimming stripped 0 bases from V and 8 bases from J, with 9 bases between. Germline-derived CDR1 and CDR2 are SGHTA and FQGNSA. The CDR3 is 13 residues long. CDR3 in amino acids: CASSLAVLGTQYF. CDR3 DNA sequence: TGTGCCAGCAGCTTAGCGGTCCTTGGTACGCAGTATTTT.

As DNA, the CDR3 is TGTGCCAGCAGCTTAGAGGGGGGGTCTAAGGACGAGCAGTACTTC. Protein: CASSLEGGSKDEQYF. The rearrangement uses TRBV11-2 and TRBJ2-5; 7 bases agree with TRBD2. The J call is uncertain, as TRBJ2-7 better fits the DNA end. Germline CDR1 and CDR2: SGHAT and FQNNGV. This CDR3 has 15 amino acids.

This chain joins TRBV7-9 and TRBJ1-3; TRBD1 agrees at 10 bases. Germline CDR1 SEHNR, CDR2 FQNEAQ (reference sequence). Trimming removed 11 bases from V and 2 bases from J; junction bases left unmatched: 3. The CDR3 length is 13 residues. Written as DNA, the CDR3 is TGTGCCGTCGGACAGGGGGCTGGAAACACCATATATTTT. Translating it yields CAVGQGAGNTIYF.

This sequence joins TRBV28 and TRBJ2-4; tentative D call: TRBD2 (6 bases). The germline V and J ends were trimmed by 4 bases and 1 base, with 11 bases remaining between them. Per germline, CDR1 MDHEN and CDR2 SYDVKM. The CDR3 contains 15 residues. The CDR3 DNA is TGTGCCAGCAGTTGGGACTCGGGGGCCAAAAACATTCAGTACTTC. It yields the protein CASSWDSGAKNIQYF.

This clone was recorded once. V is TRBV30 and J is TRBJ2-5; D is unclear. This CDR3 comprises 12 residues. Trimming cost V 0 bases and J 14 bases, with 16 bases left between them. Germline loops: CDR1 GTSNPN, CDR2 SVGIG (reference sequence). DNA of the CDR3: TGTGCCTGGAGTGTACCGAGCCCCGAGTCCTACTTC. It specifies CAWSVPSPESYF.

The chain is built from TRBV5-6 and TRBJ1-1, with D unclear. V was clipped by 2 bases and J by 4 bases, with 12 bases between them. The V gene's germline CDR1 is SGHDT and CDR2 YYEEEE. The CDR3 has 14 amino acids. DNA of the CDR3: TGTGCCAGCAGCTTATCCCCGGTAGGCACTGAAGCTTTCTTT. Translation gives CASSLSPVGTEAFF.

The chain links TRBV19 to TRBJ2-5; TRBD1 matches at 9 bases. Germline loops: CDR1 LNHDA, CDR2 SQIVND (reference sequence). J gave up 4 bases and V 5 bases, and 8 bases lay outside the gene matches. This CDR3 has 15 residues. This CDR3 reads CASSPRQGGSETQYF. CDR3 DNA sequence: TGTGCCAGTAGTCCTAGACAGGGGGGCTCAGAGACCCAGTACTTC.

The chain is built from TRBV11-3 and TRBJ2-3; D is unclear. Trimming removed 2 bases from V and 2 bases from J, with 23 bases in between. From germline, CDR1 is SGHNT and CDR2 YENEEA. The CDR3 extends over 19 amino acids. For the CDR3, the DNA is TGTGCCAGCAGCTTACCCCCGTGGCGCAACGAAGAGTACACAGATACGCAGTATTTT. Translated, it gives CASSLPPWRNEEYTDTQYF.

This chain connects TRBV11-2 to TRBJ1-1; tentative D call: TRBD1 (6 bases). The ends were cut back, 0 bases at V and 2 bases at J, with 16 bases in the middle. Per germline, CDR1 SGHAT and CDR2 FQNNGV. CDR3 length: 17 residues. In nucleotides, the CDR3 is TGTGCCAGCAGCTTAGATTTAATTTGGGGACATAACACTGAAGCTTTCTTT. Encoded protein: CASSLDLIWGHNTEAFF.

The chain is built from TRBV2 and TRBJ2-5; D uncertain. This CDR3 has 14 residues. Trimming took off 1 base at V and 2 bases at J, with 8 bases between the two ends. Germline loops: CDR1 SNHLY, CDR2 FYNNEI. CDR3 nucleotides: TGTGCCAGCAGTGAAGGGGCAGCACAAGAGACCCAGTACTTC. As protein: CASSEGAAQETQYF.

The J gene is TRBJ1-2, the V gene TRBV2; 11 bases agree with TRBD1. Trimming cost V 4 bases and J 8 bases; bases outside gene matches: 6. The CDR3 is 14 amino acids. From germline, CDR1 is SNHLY and CDR2 FYNNEI. The CDR3 coding sequence is TGTGCCAGCAGTGGCGGACAGGGGGCCCGGGGCTACACCTTC. Amino acids: CASSGGQGARGYTF. Using reference TRBV2 and TRBJ1-2 for the parts outside the CDR3, the full variable domain is EPEVTQTPSHQVTQMGQEVILRCVPISNHLYFYWYRQILGQKVEFLVSFYNNEISEKSEIFDDQFSVERPDGSNFTLKIRSTKLEDSAMYFCASSGGQGARGYTFGSGTRLTVV.

The DNA of the CDR3 is TGTGCCAGCAGCCCGGGGACAGGGTTTGTGGATATGAACACTGAAGCTTTCTTT. This translates into CASSPGTGFVDMNTEAFF. The rearrangement joins TRBV7-9 to TRBJ1-1, with 9 nucleotides matching TRBD1. The CDR3 runs to 18 residues. The V gene end was trimmed by 5 bases and the J gene end by 0 bases; junction bases not matched to a gene: 13. CDR1 is SEHNR, CDR2 FQNEAQ, per germline (reference sequence).